This T cell receptor beta chain is drawn from a study of glioma-infiltrating T cells after dendritic cell vaccination. Looking at the study overall: Three intradermal dendritic cell vaccine injections were given every two weeks.

Sequenced by immunoSEQ multiplex PCR; TCRdb stores in-frame clones only, minus some. This sample yields about 91,000 clones, of which 75% to 90% are seen a single time; less than 2.5% belongs to the top ten. The sample's time point: after dendritic cell vaccination, including at tumor progression/relapse. The sequencing here drew on blood, taken after dendritic cell vaccination. The TCR comes from a human donor with glioblastoma.

CDR3 nucleotide sequence: TGCGCCAGCAGCTTGGCCCTAATGCGGATAGCTCCTAACAATGAGCAGTTCTTC. It specifies CASSLALMRIAPNNEQFF. The V gene is TRBV5-1, the J gene TRBJ2-1; no definite D call. Germline CDR1 SGHRS, CDR2 YFSETQ. The V end lost 0 bases, the J end lost 5 bases, and 21 bases lay between the germline ends. The CDR3 has 18 residues.